The 32 T cell receptor beta chains below come from one sample, sequenced in a study of beta chain features in type 1 diabetes. Every bit of the isolated RNA underwent reverse transcription, so sequencing read expressed TCRB transcripts. The repertoire was sequenced with immunoSEQ multiplex PCR; TCRdb's copy has only in-frame clones and lacks some. Among roughly 610,000 clones listed, roughly a sixth were seen once. Material: naive CD4+ T cells from blood. All receptors come from a man aged 18-30 years in good health.

The V and J genes are TRBV6-1 and TRBJ2-1; maybe TRBD2 (5 bases). V lost 2 bases and J lost 10, with 18 bases in between. This CDR3 region has 15 residues. Germline V CDR1 and CDR2: MNHNS, SASEGT. The DNA for the CDR3 is TGTGCCAGCAGTGAACGCGCAGCCTCGGGAAGGGAGCAGTTCTTC. This codes for CASSERAASGREQFF.

This chain connects TRBV28 to TRBJ2-7, with D perhaps matching TRBD2 (7 bases). The CDR3 is 12 residues long. Trimming took 7 bases from V and 4 from J, leaving 11 bases between them. Germline values: CDR1 MDHEN, CDR2 SYDVKM. CDR3 region: CASTEGGYEQYF. CDR3 coding DNA: TGTGCCAGCACGGAGGGGGGGTACGAGCAGTACTTC.

This chain uses TRBV9 with TRBJ2-7; 7 nucleotides align to TRBD2. The CDR3 consists of 14 residues. J gave up 3 bases and V 4 bases, and 7 bases lay outside the gene matches. The germline gives CDR1 SGDLS, CDR2 YYNGEE. CDR3 amino acids: CASSKASGGYEQYF. CDR3 DNA sequence: TGTGCCAGCAGCAAGGCTAGCGGAGGCTACGAGCAGTACTTC.

This clone has a handful of counts. The V call is TRBV18, the J call TRBJ1-1; possibly TRBD1 for D (5 bases). V lost 0 bases to trimming and J lost 3 bases, with 11 bases between them. CDR3 length: 15 amino acids. Germline CDR1 is KGHSH and CDR2 is LQKENI. For the CDR3, the DNA is TGTGCCAGCTCACCACCGCCAGGGCTGGACACTGAAGCTTTCTTT. Encoded protein: CASSPPPGLDTEAFF. The entire variable domain, with the rest obtained from reference TRBV18 and TRBJ1-1, is as follows: NAGVMQNPRHLVRRRGQEARLRCSPMKGHSHVYWYRQLPEEGLKFMVYLQKENIIDESGMPKERFSAEFPKEGPSILRIQQVVRGDSAAYFCASSPPPGLDTEAFFGQGTRLTVV.

The V gene is TRBV13, the J gene TRBJ2-7; D is undetermined. V lost 3 bases and J lost 4, with 7 bases in between. Germline V gene data show CDR1 as PRHDT and CDR2 as FYEKMQ (reference sequence). CDR3 length equals 12 residues. The CDR3 DNA is TGTGCCAGCAGCTTGACTGTGTACGAGCAGTACTTC. It yields the protein CASSLTVYEQYF.

A few counts support this clone. The chain links TRBV7-2 to TRBJ1-1, with 7 positions matching TRBD1. Trimming took 6 bases from V and 10 from J; bases not matched to a gene: 8. CDR1 and CDR2 from the germline V gene are SGHTA and FQGNSA. CDR3 length equals 12 residues. CDR3 region: CASRQVGQSAFF. The CDR3 bases are TGTGCCAGCAGGCAGGTGGGACAGTCAGCTTTCTTT.

The V and J genes are TRBV6-5 and TRBJ2-7, with 14 bases aligning to TRBD2. Germline CDR1 MNHEY, CDR2 SVGAGI. This CDR3 has 15 residues. Trimming at V came to 8 bases and at J to 3 bases, leaving 6 bases not matched to a gene. The CDR3 region is CASSGGTSGSYEQYF. The CDR3 bases are TGTGCCAGCTCCGGGGGGACTAGCGGGAGCTACGAGCAGTACTTC.

The J gene is TRBJ1-2, the V gene TRBV6-1, with no clear D. The CDR3 length is 12 residues. Looked up from germline, CDR1 is MNHNS and CDR2 is SASEGT. The V end lost 4 bases, the J end lost 7 bases, and 10 bases lay between the germline ends. The CDR3 region is CASSVGGIGYTF. The CDR3 coding sequence is TGTGCCAGCAGTGTCGGTGGCATTGGCTACACCTTC.

The V call is TRBV4-1, the J call TRBJ2-1, with TRBD2 as a possible D gene (6 bases). Germline V lookup: CDR1 MGHRA, CDR2 YSYEKL. The CDR3 extends over 18 amino acids. Trimming cost V 0 bases and J 0 bases, with 15 bases left between them. CDR3 coding DNA: TGCGCCAGCAGCCAAGACGGGACTCTTAGGAGCTCCTACAATGAGCAGTTCTTC. This gives the protein CASSQDGTLRSSYNEQFF.

CDR3: CASSPYRVRLSGANVLTF. CDR3 bases: TGTGCCAGCAGCCCCTACAGGGTCCGCCTCTCTGGGGCCAACGTCCTGACTTTC. This chain links TRBV7-2 with TRBJ2-6; a possible D gene is TRBD1 (6 bases). Trimming removed 5 bases from V and 0 bases from J, with 17 bases in between. The CDR3 has 18 amino acids. CDR1 is SGHTA, CDR2 FQGNSA, per germline.

The chain combines TRBV27 with TRBJ1-1; no reliable D call. V was pared by 6 bases and J by 0 bases, with 14 bases between. CDR1 MNHEY and CDR2 SMNVEV come from the germline V gene (reference sequence). The CDR3 sequence is 15 residues long. The CDR3 DNA sequence: TGTGCCAGCAGCACCGTTAGGCCATTGAACACTGAAGCTTTCTTT. Protein sequence: CASSTVRPLNTEAFF.

This clone appeared a few times. The chain employs TRBV6-6 and TRBJ2-7; TRBD2 aligns across 7 bases. The CDR3 sequence is 15 residues long. Unmatched junction bases numbered 7, after V lost 5 bases and J lost 0 bases. Germline V gene sequence: CDR1 MNHNY, CDR2 SVGAGI (reference sequence). CDR3 bases: TGTGCCAGCAGTACCCGGAGGGAGGGCTCCTACGAGCAGTACTTC. It codes for CASSTRREGSYEQYF.

The chain links TRBV13 to TRBJ1-5; D might be TRBD1 (5 bases). Trimming took off 1 base at V and 9 bases at J, with 13 bases between the two ends. The CDR3 length is 14 residues. Germline assignment: CDR1 PRHDT and CDR2 FYEKMQ (reference sequence). The CDR3 region is CASSLAGGITPQHF. The CDR3 region has the DNA TGTGCCAGCAGCTTAGCCGGGGGAATCACGCCCCAGCATTTT. The entire variable domain, with the rest obtained from reference TRBV13 and TRBJ1-5, is as follows: AAGVIQSPRHLIKEKRETATLKCYPIPRHDTVYWYQQGPGQDPQFLISFYEKMQSDKGSIPDRFSAQQFSDYHSELNMSSLELGDSALYFCASSLAGGITPQHFGDGTRLSIL.

The chain recombines TRBV5-1 with TRBJ2-6; D gene ambiguous. The CDR3 is 19 residues long. Germline V CDR1 and CDR2: SGHRS, YFSETQ. Between the trimmed V and J ends, which lost 0 bases and 0 bases, there was a span of 16 bases. CDR3 in amino acids: CASSLEGSILPSGANVLTF. For the CDR3, the DNA is TGCGCCAGCAGCTTGGAAGGCAGCATCCTTCCCTCTGGGGCCAACGTCCTGACTTTC.

There are a few counts of this clone. DNA of the CDR3: TGTGCCAGCAGCCCGGGGCGTACTGAAGCTTTCTTT. Protein product: CASSPGRTEAFF. The V gene is TRBV7-9, the J gene TRBJ1-1, with a weak D call TRBD1 (5 bases). The germline V and J ends were trimmed by 5 bases and 5 bases, with 9 bases remaining between them. The CDR3 covers 12 residues. From germline, CDR1 is SEHNR and CDR2 FQNEAQ (reference sequence).

This clone was found a few times. V and J are TRBV6-1 and TRBJ2-7; 9 bases agree with TRBD1. The trim removed 3 bases at V and 5 bases at J, leaving 5 bases unmatched. This CDR3 spans 14 amino acids. Germline loops: CDR1 MNHNS, CDR2 SASEGT. CDR3 nucleotide sequence: TGTGCCAGCAGTGACGGACAGGGGATCCACGAGCAGTACTTC. Translated, it gives CASSDGQGIHEQYF.

This clone was found a few times. This chain uses TRBV11-2 with TRBJ1-4, with 9 positions matching TRBD1. This CDR3 spans 14 amino acids. Trimming cost V 5 bases and J 4 bases; bases outside gene matches: 2. Germline V gene sequence: CDR1 SGHAT, CDR2 FQNNGV. CDR3 sequence reads: CASSRQGGNEKLFF. CDR3 bases: TGTGCCAGCAGCCGACAGGGGGGTAATGAAAAACTGTTTTTT.

Here the CDR3 reads CAISSLGIGGNQYF. CDR3 DNA: TGTGCCATCAGTTCACTCGGCATAGGGGGAAATCAGTACTTC. The V and J genes are TRBV10-3 and TRBJ2-4, with D possibly being TRBD1 (6 bases). Trimming removed 5 bases from V and 12 bases from J, with 20 bases in between. This CDR3 contains 14 residues. CDR1 is ENHRY and CDR2 is SYGVKD in the germline V gene.

CDR3 amino acids: CASSVAGLSTDTQYF. The CDR3 bases are TGTGCCAGCAGCGTAGCAGGGCTTAGCACAGATACGCAGTATTTT. The chain recombines TRBV9 with TRBJ2-3; a possible D gene is TRBD1 (5 bases). Germline assignment: CDR1 SGDLS and CDR2 YYNGEE. The CDR3 covers 15 residues. The V and J ends lost 0 bases and 0 bases respectively, with 8 bases between them.

The sample holds a few counts of this clone. This chain connects TRBV12-5 to TRBJ1-5; unclear D gene. Trimming took off 0 bases at V and 0 bases at J, with 15 bases between the two ends. Germline V lookup: CDR1 LGHNT, CDR2 FRNRAP. This CDR3 is built from 18 residues. This CDR3 is CASGLVETTRYSNQPQHF. The CDR3 DNA is TGTGCTAGTGGTTTGGTAGAGACGACCCGATATAGCAATCAGCCCCAGCATTTT.

This clone showed up just a few times. The chain recombines TRBV5-1 with TRBJ2-1; 13 nucleotides match TRBD2. CDR1 and CDR2 (germline): SGHRS, YFSETQ. The CDR3 length is 16 residues. Trimming took 4 bases from V and 11 from J; bases not matched to a gene: 12. CDR3 sequence reads: CASSPSGTSGIGKQFF. CDR3 sequence (DNA): TGCGCCAGCAGCCCGTCCGGGACTAGCGGGATTGGGAAGCAGTTCTTC.

The chain carries TRBV7-6 and TRBJ1-1; D is possibly TRBD1 (6 bases). The CDR3 extends over 15 amino acids. Germline lookup yields CDR1 SGHVS and CDR2 FNYEAQ. The V end lost 3 bases, the J end lost 5 bases, and 16 bases lay between the germline ends. The CDR3 DNA is TGTGCCAGCAGCTTCCCGGGAGGGGGTCAAACTGAAGCTTTCTTT. This gives the protein CASSFPGGGQTEAFF.

This clone was seen a handful of times. The chain is built from TRBV7-2 and TRBJ1-1; D is perhaps TRBD1 (6 bases). CDR3 length: 16 amino acids. The V end was cut by 3 bases, the J end by 3 bases, with 17 bases between. The germline V gene has CDR1 SGHTA and CDR2 FQGNSA. Here the CDR3 reads CASSFQQGLPYTEAFF. CDR3 nucleotide sequence: TGTGCCAGCAGCTTTCAGCAGGGGCTACCGTACACTGAAGCTTTCTTT.

This clone appeared a few times. The sample contains more than one DNA sequence encoding this CDR3. The rearrangement links TRBV18 to TRBJ2-7; TRBD1 is a possible D gene (6 bases). CDR3 length: 14 residues. Germline lookup yields CDR1 KGHSH and CDR2 LQKENI. Trimming removed 4 bases at V and 0 bases at J, with 10 bases between. The CDR3 DNA is TGTGCCAGCTCACAAGACAGGAGCTCCTACGAGCAGTACTTC. Protein: CASSQDRSSYEQYF.

This clone was recorded a few times. The genes are TRBV7-2 and TRBJ2-2; TRBD1 matches 8 bases. The CDR3 contains 15 residues. Germline V gene sequence: CDR1 SGHTA, CDR2 FQGNSA. Trimming removed 5 bases from V and 5 bases from J; junction bases left unmatched: 7. Here the CDR3 DNA reads TGTGCCAGCAGCCCCCAGGGGGCCGGAACCGGGGAGCTGTTTTTT. This sequence encodes CASSPQGAGTGELFF.

This chain links TRBV18 with TRBJ1-5; D may be TRBD1 (5 bases). This CDR3 has 15 residues. Germline CDR1 is KGHSH and CDR2 is LQKENI. The V end lost 0 bases, the J end lost 4 bases, and 10 bases lay between the germline ends. CDR3 sequence (DNA): TGTGCCAGCTCACCACCGGGGAACAGGAATCAGCCCCAGCATTTT. Translated, it gives CASSPPGNRNQPQHF.

This clone was observed a few times. Other DNA sequences of this sample code for an identical CDR3. This chain uses TRBV28 with TRBJ1-1; D ambiguous. Germline CDR1 and CDR2: MDHEN and SYDVKM. The CDR3 has 10 residues. V dropped 6 bases and J dropped 8 bases, with 7 bases sitting between them. CDR3 DNA sequence: TGTGCCAGCAGCCGTGGGGAAGCTTTCTTT. Residues: CASSRGEAFF.

This clone was detected a few times. The chain employs TRBV7-9 and TRBJ1-5; D not certain. This CDR3 spans 13 amino acids. Germline assignment: CDR1 SEHNR and CDR2 FQNEAQ (reference sequence). V gave up 5 bases and J gave up 5 bases, with 10 bases separating them. CDR3 sequence reads: CASSRGVDQPQHF. Written as DNA, the CDR3 is TGTGCCAGCAGCAGAGGAGTAGATCAGCCCCAGCATTTT.

This clone turned up a few times. The chain employs TRBV9 and TRBJ2-7; tentatively, D is TRBD1 (6 bases). CDR3 length: 12 residues. V dropped 3 bases and J dropped 6 bases, with 10 bases sitting between them. Germline V CDR1 and CDR2: SGDLS, YYNGEE. The CDR3 loop reads CASSARDTEQYF. The CDR3 DNA reads as TGTGCCAGCAGCGCCCGGGACACCGAGCAGTACTTC.

The genes are TRBV28 and TRBJ1-6, with TRBD1 matching 7 bases. The CDR3 contains 15 residues. Germline V CDR1 and CDR2: MDHEN, SYDVKM. J was trimmed by 5 bases and V by 5 bases; bases with no gene match: 6. Here the CDR3 DNA reads TGTGCCAGCAGTCCCCCGGACAGGCATAATTCACCCCTCCACTTT. Translated, it gives CASSPPDRHNSPLHF.

This clone was found a few times. J is TRBJ2-7 and V is TRBV29-1; 9 positions match TRBD1. CDR1 is SQVTM, CDR2 ANQGSEA, per germline. The CDR3 runs 14 residues. V gave up 3 bases and J gave up 5 bases; unmatched junction bases: 8. The chain's CDR3 is CSVDRGQGLDEQYF. DNA of the CDR3: TGCAGCGTTGACAGGGGACAGGGACTCGACGAGCAGTACTTC.

The chain links TRBV14 to TRBJ2-7; D is uncertain. The V gene lost 0 bases and the J gene lost 2 bases, with 11 bases spanning the gap. From germline, CDR1 is SGHDN and CDR2 FVKESK. The CDR3 runs 15 residues. CDR3 protein: CASSQDMGRTYEQYF. Written as DNA, the CDR3 is TGTGCCAGCAGCCAAGATATGGGCAGAACCTACGAGCAGTACTTC.